A single sample is the source of the 21 T cell receptor beta chains below, sequenced in a study of spatial heterogeneity in lung cancer. TCRdb independently ran MiXCR on the 5' RACE reads; one entry per CDR3 protein. The data hold more than 2,000 distinct CDR3 sequences, with 3.5% to 5% observed a single time. Time point described: sample taken at primary tumor resection. Whole RNA from tumor, nontumor lung or frozen PBMC was sequenced unsorted. Sequences were derived from normal lung tissue next to the tumor, sampled at surgery. These receptors came from a female donor with early-stage non-small cell lung cancer.

At least ten counts were recorded for this clonotype. A library made for alpha chains picked up this beta chain off target, so its size means little. This sequence joins TRBV3-1 and TRBJ2-1; a possible D gene is TRBD1 (6 bases). The CDR3 extends over 13 amino acids. Germline V gene data show CDR1 as LGHDT and CDR2 as YNNKEL (reference sequence). The V and J ends lost 10 bases and 4 bases respectively, with 14 bases between them. The chain's CDR3 is CATHDRLYNEQFF. The CDR3 DNA sequence: TGTGCCACCCACGACAGGCTATACAATGAGCAGTTCTTC.

By share, this clonotype ranks as large (0.1 to 1%). The library was built for alpha chains, so this beta chain is an off-target read and its size means little. This chain connects TRBV5-5 to TRBJ1-1; D gene ambiguous. From germline, CDR1 is SGHKS and CDR2 YYEKEE (reference sequence). The CDR3 sequence is 13 residues long. The V and J ends lost 0 bases and 2 bases respectively, with 5 bases between them. The CDR3 loop reads CASSLDVNTEAFF. In nucleotides, the CDR3 is TGTGCCAGCAGCTTGGACGTCAACACTGAAGCTTTCTTT.

This clonotype is labeled as medium-sized. This beta chain lies outside the target of a library built for alpha chains; its clone size means little. The gene calls are TRBV5-1 and TRBJ2-1, with 7 bases identical to TRBD2. The J segment lost 7 bases and the V segment lost 1 base, leaving 11 bases of the junction unmatched. The CDR3 is 16 residues long. Germline V gives CDR1 SGHRS, CDR2 YFSETQ. CDR3 sequence: CASSLPTGGESNEQFF. CDR3 coding DNA: TGCGCCAGCAGCTTGCCCACGGGAGGAGAGTCTAATGAGCAGTTCTTC.

A single count supports this clonotype. This beta chain turned up in a library designed for alpha chains; as an off-target read, its abundance says little. The chain has TRBV11-1 and TRBJ1-1, with unresolved D. The CDR3 has 13 residues. Trimming shortened V by 3 bases and J by 1 base, and 6 bases separated the two germline ends. Germline CDR1 is SGHAT and CDR2 is FQDESV (reference sequence). In nucleotides, the CDR3 is TGTGCCAGCAGCTTTTACGAGAACACTGAAGCTTTCTTT. Translated, it gives CASSFYENTEAFF.

In its sample, this clonotype was seen many times. Being off target in a library aimed at alpha chains, this beta chain has a size of little meaning. The V gene is TRBV2, the J gene TRBJ1-1, with 7 nucleotides matching TRBD1. Germline V lookup: CDR1 SNHLY, CDR2 FYNNEI. This CDR3 spans 15 amino acids. With V trimmed by 1 base and J by 4 bases, 6 bases remained unmatched. The CDR3, as DNA: TGTGCCAGCAGTGAAGGACAGGGAGGGGGCACTGAAGCTTTCTTT. It codes for CASSEGQGGGTEAFF. Full variable domain (outside the CDR3, taken from reference TRBV2 and TRBJ1-1): EPEVTQTPSHQVTQMGQEVILRCVPISNHLYFYWYRQILGQKVEFLVSFYNNEISEKSEIFDDQFSVERPDGSNFTLKIRSTKLEDSAMYFCASSEGQGGGTEAFFGQGTRLTVV.

This clonotype was recorded many times. Found in a library prepared for alpha chains, this beta chain is an off-target read, and its abundance has little meaning. The V and J genes are TRBV28 and TRBJ1-3; 8 bases line up with TRBD1. V was pared by 8 bases and J by 4 bases, with 4 bases of the junction left unmatched. Germline V lookup: CDR1 MDHEN, CDR2 SYDVKM. The CDR3 loop spans 13 amino acids. In DNA form, the CDR3 reads TGTGCCAGCCATACAGGGGGAGGAAACACCATATATTTT. Protein product: CASHTGGGNTIYF. The variable domain in full, with the rest retrieved from reference TRBV28 and TRBJ1-3, is DVKVTQSSRYLVKRTGEKVFLECVQDMDHENMFWYRQDPGLGLRLIYFSYDVKMKEKGDIPEGYSVSREKKERFSLILESASTNQTSMYLCASHTGGGNTIYFGEGSWLTVV.

This clonotype was recorded at least ten times. This beta chain was picked up by a library intended for alpha chains and is off target, so its count carries little meaning. CDR3 in DNA: TGCGCCAGCAGCCAAGATCACGGAGGATATGGCTACACCTTC. Translating it yields CASSQDHGGYGYTF. The chain uses TRBV4-1 and TRBJ1-2; no clear D gene. The CDR3 has 14 residues. V was cut by 0 bases and J by 5 bases, with 10 bases left in between. Germline V lookup: CDR1 MGHRA, CDR2 YSYEKL.

This clonotype was seen ten or more times. This beta chain was picked up by a library intended for alpha chains and is off target, so its count carries little meaning. The chain employs TRBV7-2 and TRBJ2-1; D remains unclear. Per the germline V gene, CDR1 is SGHTA and CDR2 is FQGNSA. This CDR3 has 14 residues. The V gene lost 1 base and the J gene lost 3 bases, with 7 bases spanning the gap. CDR3 nucleotide sequence: TGTGCCAGCAGCTTAGAAGCTAACTACAATGAGCAGTTCTTC. It specifies CASSLEANYNEQFF.

As for this clonotype: This beta chain represents an off-target read in a library built for alpha chains; its size is of limited meaning. The chain combines TRBV7-8 with TRBJ1-5, with D perhaps matching TRBD1 (6 bases). Germline V gene sequence: CDR1 SGHVS, CDR2 FQNEAQ. The CDR3 is made up of 20 amino acids. The V and J ends lost 5 bases and 0 bases respectively, with 26 bases between them. The CDR3 DNA sequence: TGTGCCAGCAGCGCATACAGGGTACCCCTCCCGTCGTATAGCAATCAGCCCCAGCATTTT. As protein: CASSAYRVPLPSYSNQPQHF. Filled out from reference TRBV7-8 and TRBJ1-5, the complete variable domain reads GAGVSQSPRYKVAKRGQDVALRCDPISGHVSLFWYQQALGQGPEFLTYFQNEAQLDKSGLPSDRFFAERPEGSVSTLKIQRTQQEDSAVYLCASSAYRVPLPSYSNQPQHFGDGTRLSIL.

This clonotype qualifies as medium-sized (0.01 to 0.1%). Within a library made for alpha chains, this beta chain is off target, and its count is uninformative. The chain links TRBV6-5 to TRBJ2-2; D remains unclear. The germline CDR1 and CDR2 sequences are MNHEY and SVGAGI. Trimming shortened V by 6 bases and J by 1 base, and 12 bases separated the two germline ends. The CDR3 has 15 residues. Here the CDR3 DNA reads TGTGCCAGCAGCCCCTGGACGGGGAACACCGGGGAGCTGTTTTTT. Protein product: CASSPWTGNTGELFF.

Concerning this clonotype itself: Because this beta chain is a stray read in a library intended to capture alpha chains, its abundance should not be given much weight. V is TRBV11-2 and J is TRBJ1-1, with D unclear. Germline CDR1 and CDR2: SGHAT and FQNNGV. The CDR3 loop spans 14 amino acids. Between the trimmed V and J ends, which lost 1 base and 1 base, there was a span of 7 bases. CDR3 coding DNA: TGTGCCAGCAGCTTAGGCGCGGGGAACACTGAAGCTTTCTTT. It translates to CASSLGAGNTEAFF.

By sample fraction, this clonotype is medium-sized. This beta chain came through as a stray read in a library set up for alpha chains, and its size says little. This chain connects TRBV7-9 to TRBJ2-3, with 7 bases matching TRBD2. Germline V CDR1 and CDR2: SEHNR, FQNEAQ (reference sequence). This CDR3 is 14 amino acids long. Trimming removed 3 bases from V and 3 bases from J; junction bases left unmatched: 3. The CDR3 coding sequence is TGTGCCAGCAGCTTTGCGCGGGAGACAGATACGCAGTATTTT. Amino acid sequence: CASSFARETDTQYF.

About this clonotype: With the library built for alpha chains, this beta chain is off target and its frequency is not meaningful. The V gene is TRBV28, the J gene TRBJ2-1, with D unclear. With 3 bases removed from V and 0 bases from J, the gap between germline ends came to 6 bases. In germline, CDR1 is MDHEN, CDR2 SYDVKM. The CDR3 contains 14 residues. This CDR3 is CASSLWNSYNEQFF. Written as DNA, the CDR3 is TGTGCCAGCAGTTTGTGGAACTCCTACAATGAGCAGTTCTTC.

In its sample, this clonotype ranks as medium-sized. The library was built for alpha chains, so this beta chain is an off-target read and its size means little. CDR3 loop: CASSSASNQPQHF. The CDR3 coding sequence is TGTGCCAGCAGTTCTGCTAGCAATCAGCCCCAGCATTTT. The chain couples TRBV6-6 to TRBJ1-5; D gene ambiguous. This CDR3 has 13 amino acids. The germline V gene has CDR1 MNHNY and CDR2 SVGAGI (reference sequence). Trimming stripped 4 bases from V and 0 bases from J, with 4 bases between.

Comment on this clonotype: Little can be read into the size of this beta chain, an off-target read in a library designed for alpha chains. The rearrangement joins TRBV10-3 to TRBJ2-3; possible D gene TRBD1, 5 bases. V lost 7 bases and J lost 3, with 8 bases in between. The CDR3 totals 12 residues. CDR1 and CDR2 from the germline V gene are ENHRY and SYGVKD. CDR3 nucleotides: TGTGCCATCAAAGGGGAAACAGATACGCAGTATTTT. As protein: CAIKGETDTQYF.

By sample share, this clonotype is medium-sized (0.01 to 0.1%). The library was designed around alpha chains, so this beta chain is a stray read whose abundance carries little weight. The chain recombines TRBV6-4 with TRBJ1-4; D may be TRBD1 (5 bases). Germline values: CDR1 MRHNA, CDR2 SNTAGT. The CDR3 spans 13 residues. The ends were cut back, 11 bases at V and 8 bases at J, with 18 bases in the middle. The CDR3 coding sequence is TGTGCCGGCTGGGGGGAGGAAAACGAAAAACTGTTTTTT. It codes for CAGWGEENEKLFF.

By sample share, this clonotype is medium-sized. This beta chain appears as a stray read in a library generated for alpha chains; its size is not informative. CDR3 in amino acids: CASSLGRPGTGTYTF. The CDR3 DNA follows: TGTGCCAGCAGCTTAGGGCGTCCCGGGACAGGGACCTACACCTTC. The V and J genes are TRBV13 and TRBJ1-2, with TRBD1 identical over 9 bases. V lost 0 bases to trimming and J lost 10 bases; unmatched junction nucleotides: 9. Germline CDR1 PRHDT, CDR2 FYEKMQ (reference sequence). The CDR3 is made up of 15 amino acids.

In regard to this clonotype: As an off-target read in a library built for alpha chains, this beta chain has a frequency of little significance. J is TRBJ1-1 and V is TRBV7-2; D not resolved. Trimming removed 1 base from V and 4 bases from J, with 7 bases in between. The CDR3 consists of 13 residues. Germline V lookup: CDR1 SGHTA, CDR2 FQGNSA. The CDR3 nucleotides read TGTGCCAGCAGCTTAGAGCGGGTCACTGAAGCTTTCTTT. Amino acid sequence: CASSLERVTEAFF.

In its sample, this clonotype was seen many times. This beta chain is a stray sequence in a library constructed for alpha chains; its clone size is not meaningful. The rearrangement uses TRBV14 and TRBJ1-4; 7 bases align to TRBD1. V was clipped by 4 bases and J by 4 bases; unmatched bases: 3. The CDR3 contains 14 residues. Germline CDR1 SGHDN, CDR2 FVKESK. The CDR3 reads CASSRGTVNEKLFF. In nucleotides, the CDR3 is TGTGCCAGCAGCCGGGGGACAGTTAATGAAAAACTGTTTTTT.

Many counts were recorded for this clonotype. The library was built for alpha chains, so this beta chain is an off-target read and its size means little. The chain couples TRBV5-5 to TRBJ2-2; 8 positions agree with TRBD1. With 4 bases clipped from V and 6 bases from J, the junction kept 11 bases outside the gene matches. There are 16 residues in the CDR3. Germline values: CDR1 SGHKS, CDR2 YYEKEE (reference sequence). The CDR3 coding sequence is TGTGCCAGCAGCCGCCCTGGACAGGGATTATCCGGGGAGCTGTTTTTT. Its translation: CASSRPGQGLSGELFF.

This clonotype appeared many times. This beta chain is an off-target read within a library intended for alpha chains, so its frequency means little. The gene calls are TRBV10-3 and TRBJ2-5; 8 bases match TRBD2. The germline V gene encodes CDR1 ENHRY and CDR2 SYGVKD. Trimming removed 6 bases from V and 0 bases from J; junction bases left unmatched: 3. CDR3 length: 14 amino acids. The CDR3 loop is CAISSGGDQETQYF. The CDR3 DNA sequence: TGTGCCATCAGCTCGGGGGGGGACCAAGAGACCCAGTACTTC.